A single sample gave rise to the 26 T cell receptor beta chains below, sequenced in a study of cytomegalovirus exposure and HLA in healthy donors. PCR primers comprised 60 Vbeta and 13 Jbeta primers. Only in-frame clones appear in the TCRdb table, and some are missing; sequencing was by immunoSEQ multiplex PCR. In the table there are about 170,000 clones, about 75% of which are singletons. The sample was PBMCs. The source is a woman in her forties or fifties in good health and CMV-seropositive.

This sequence joins TRBV2 and TRBJ2-5; TRBD1 might be the D (5 bases). The last part of the DNA fits TRBJ2-7 better; the J call may be wrong. Germline V gives CDR1 SNHLY, CDR2 FYNNEI. There are 14 residues in the CDR3. This CDR3 is CASSATESSYEQYF. Here the CDR3 DNA reads TGTGCCAGCAGTGCGACAGAGAGCTCCTACGAGCAGTACTTC.

The chain carries TRBV19 and TRBJ2-1; D possibly corresponds to TRBD2 (5 bases). The CDR3 runs 15 residues. Trimming took 1 base from V and 1 from J, leaving 8 bases between them. CDR1 and CDR2 (germline): LNHDA, SQIVND (reference sequence). The CDR3, as DNA: TGTGCCAGTAGTATAGGCGGGCAGTCCTACAATGAGCAGTTCTTC. This encodes CASSIGGQSYNEQFF.

This chain uses TRBV6-4 with TRBJ2-3; 10 bases align to TRBD2. V shed 0 bases, J shed 0 bases, and the junction held 0 bases outside the gene matches. This CDR3 has 16 amino acids. Germline V gene sequence: CDR1 MRHNA, CDR2 SNTAGT. The CDR3 spells CASSDSTSGSTDTQYF. The CDR3 region has the DNA TGTGCCAGCAGTGACTCGACTAGCGGGAGCACAGATACGCAGTATTTT.

This chain links TRBV9 with TRBJ2-5; tentatively, D is TRBD2 (5 bases). V lost 0 bases and J lost 3, with 18 bases in between. In germline, CDR1 is SGDLS, CDR2 YYNGEE. The CDR3 spans 17 residues. Written as DNA, the CDR3 is TGTGCCAGCAGCGTAGAGGCCAGCGGAGGTTCAAAAGAGACCCAGTACTTC. It yields the protein CASSVEASGGSKETQYF.

The V and J genes are TRBV7-9 and TRBJ1-1; TRBD1 matches at 8 bases. The CDR3 sequence is 15 residues long. The germline CDR1 and CDR2 sequences are SEHNR and FQNEAQ (reference sequence). J lost 1 base, V lost 5 bases, and 6 bases had no gene match. CDR3 loop: CASSPDRGWNTEAFF. The CDR3 DNA reads TGTGCCAGCAGCCCCGACAGGGGATGGAACACTGAAGCTTTCTTT.

The chain couples TRBV19 to TRBJ2-5, with unresolved D. The V gene lost 3 bases and the J gene lost 2 bases, with 13 bases spanning the gap. Per the germline V gene, CDR1 is LNHDA and CDR2 is SQIVND (reference sequence). The CDR3 runs 15 residues. CDR3 loop: CASSIEQLGQETQYF. As DNA, the CDR3 is TGTGCCAGTAGTATCGAACAGTTAGGTCAAGAGACCCAGTACTTC.

The chain uses TRBV5-4 and TRBJ1-4, with TRBD1 identical over 11 bases. The germline CDR1 and CDR2 sequences are SGHNT and YYREEE (reference sequence). The ends lost 3 bases at V and 7 bases at J; junction bases unmatched: 8. The CDR3 extends over 16 amino acids. CDR3 sequence reads: CASSSSGQGAFEKLFF. The CDR3 DNA reads TGTGCCAGCAGCTCCAGTGGACAGGGGGCATTTGAAAAACTGTTTTTT.

The chain is built from TRBV6-5 and TRBJ2-1; D remains ambiguous. The CDR3 has 15 residues. Germline CDR1 reads MNHEY; CDR2 reads SVGAGI. V was trimmed by 2 bases and J by 0 bases, leaving 8 bases between them. Here the CDR3 reads CASSYQQSSYNEQFF. CDR3 DNA: TGTGCCAGCAGTTACCAACAAAGCTCCTACAATGAGCAGTTCTTC.

The J gene is TRBJ1-5, the V gene TRBV6-5, with 7 bases that match TRBD1. CDR1 and CDR2 from the germline V gene are MNHEY and SVGAGI. V gave up 0 bases and J gave up 3 bases; unmatched junction bases: 5. CDR3 length: 16 amino acids. The CDR3 bases are TGTGCCAGCAGTTACTCTGAGGGGGCTATCAATCAGCCCCAGCATTTT. Amino acids: CASSYSEGAINQPQHF.

This clone came up once. The V call is TRBV7-6, the J call TRBJ2-7, with no clear D. This CDR3 has 14 amino acids. Germline V gene sequence: CDR1 SGHVS, CDR2 FNYEAQ. Deletions cut 6 bases from V and 2 bases from J, with 14 bases between. The CDR3 loop is CASSPSPQTYEQYF. CDR3 sequence (DNA): TGTGCCAGCAGTCCGAGCCCTCAAACCTACGAGCAGTACTTC.

The chain joins TRBV11-2 to TRBJ2-5; TRBD2 agrees at 8 bases. The CDR3 contains 15 residues. Per germline, CDR1 SGHAT and CDR2 FQNNGV. V gave up 2 bases and J gave up 5 bases; unmatched junction bases: 7. The CDR3 DNA reads as TGTGCCAGCAGCTTATACGGGGGGGCAGGCGAGACCCAGTACTTC. Translated: CASSLYGGAGETQYF. Full variable domain (outside the CDR3, taken from reference TRBV11-2 and TRBJ2-5): EAGVAQSPRYKIIEKRQSVAFWCNPISGHATLYWYQQILGQGPKLLIQFQNNGVVDDSQLPKDRFSAERLKGVDSTLKIQPAKLEDSAVYLCASSLYGGAGETQYFGPGTRLLVL.

The V gene is TRBV5-6, the J gene TRBJ2-1; the D gene is possibly TRBD2 (6 bases). The CDR3 extends over 16 amino acids. The ends were cut back, 1 base at V and 0 bases at J, with 11 bases in the middle. CDR1 and CDR2 (germline): SGHDT, YYEEEE. CDR3 DNA: TGTGCCAGCAGCTTGTATATCGGGAGCTCCTACAATGAGCAGTTCTTC. Translating it yields CASSLYIGSSYNEQFF. The complete variable domain, with remaining parts taken from reference TRBV5-6 and TRBJ2-1, reads DAGVTQSPTHLIKTRGQQVTLRCSPKSGHDTVSWYQQALGQGPQFIFQYYEEEERQRGNFPDRFSGHQFPNYSSELNVNALLLGDSALYLCASSLYIGSSYNEQFFGPGTRLTVL.

The rearrangement links TRBV2 to TRBJ2-5; TRBD1 matches 9 bases. This CDR3 contains 15 residues. The V gene end was trimmed by 10 bases and the J gene end by 4 bases; junction bases not matched to a gene: 13. Germline V gives CDR1 SNHLY, CDR2 FYNNEI. DNA for the CDR3: TGTGCCACCCGACAGGGGGAGGTAATCGGAGAGACCCAGTACTTC. Protein: CATRQGEVIGETQYF.

The chain combines TRBV30 with TRBJ1-2, with TRBD1 matching 8 bases. V shed 2 bases and J 7 bases; nucleotides not matched to a gene: 6. The CDR3 loop spans 13 amino acids. CDR1 GTSNPN and CDR2 SVGIG come from the germline V gene (reference sequence). As DNA, the CDR3 is TGTGCCTGGAGTAGAGCAGGGGGCCCTGGCTACACCTTC. It encodes CAWSRAGGPGYTF.

CDR3 protein: CASSHLRQQKETQYF. As DNA, the CDR3 is TGCGCCAGCAGTCATCTTCGACAGCAAAAAGAGACCCAGTACTTC. V is TRBV23-1 and J is TRBJ2-5; the D gene is possibly TRBD1 (5 bases). TRBV23-1 is an ORF; its function is uncertain. The CDR3 contains 15 residues. The germline V and J ends were trimmed by 3 bases and 3 bases, with 14 bases remaining between them.

J is TRBJ1-1 and V is TRBV4-1; D unresolved. Between the trimmed V and J ends, which lost 2 bases and 1 base, there was a span of 14 bases. The length of the CDR3 is 16 residues. Germline-derived CDR1 and CDR2 are MGHRA and YSYEKL. CDR3 sequence: CASSQLATFPNTEAFF. As DNA, the CDR3 is TGCGCCAGCAGCCAATTGGCGACTTTTCCGAACACTGAAGCTTTCTTT.

The genes are TRBV10-3 and TRBJ1-2; 7 positions match TRBD1. After removal of 6 bases from V and 3 bases from J, the junction contained 10 bases not matched to a gene. The CDR3 sequence is 15 residues long. CDR1 ENHRY and CDR2 SYGVKD come from the germline V gene. The CDR3 region has the DNA TGTGCCATCAGCGAAGGGACAGCGGGGGACTATGGCTACACCTTC. Protein: CAISEGTAGDYGYTF.

The V gene is TRBV21-1, the J gene TRBJ2-1; the table's D call, TRBD2, was not checked against the DNA. TRBV21-1 is a known pseudogene. This CDR3 comprises 14 residues. CDR3 residues: CASSKAGSENEQFF. Written as DNA, the CDR3 is TGTGCCAGCAGCAAAGCAGGTAGCGAGAATGAGCAGTTCTTC.

The chain's CDR3 is CASSQGFQGVSTDTQYF. CDR3 nucleotides: TGCGCCAGCAGCCAAGGGTTCCAGGGGGTTAGCACAGATACGCAGTATTTT. The V and J genes are TRBV4-1 and TRBJ2-3; 7 bases map to TRBD1. In germline, CDR1 is MGHRA, CDR2 YSYEKL. The CDR3 loop spans 17 amino acids. Trimming took 1 base from V and 0 from J; bases not matched to a gene: 7.

This chain connects TRBV2 to TRBJ2-7; TRBD2 agrees at 9 bases. The CDR3 runs 15 residues. Trimming removed 2 bases from V and 2 bases from J; junction bases left unmatched: 4. Germline CDR1 reads SNHLY; CDR2 reads FYNNEI. CDR3 in DNA: TGTGCCAGCAGTGAATGGGCGGGAGGGGCCTACGAGCAGTACTTC. It specifies CASSEWAGGAYEQYF.

The rearrangement links TRBV27 to TRBJ2-7, with 9 bases lining up with TRBD1. Germline assignment: CDR1 MNHEY and CDR2 SMNVEV (reference sequence). The J segment lost 3 bases and the V segment lost 8 bases, leaving 8 bases of the junction unmatched. The length of the CDR3 is 14 residues. Here the CDR3 reads CASRRDRADYEQYF. Here the CDR3 DNA reads TGTGCCAGCCGAAGGGACAGGGCGGACTACGAGCAGTACTTC.

The V gene is TRBV2, the J gene TRBJ1-5, with D tentatively TRBD1 (6 bases). Germline V gene data show CDR1 as SNHLY and CDR2 as FYNNEI. This CDR3 has 13 amino acids. V was clipped by 7 bases and J by 7 bases, with 14 bases between them. As DNA, the CDR3 is TGTGCCAGCACCGGATCGGGGGGCCAGCCCCAGCATTTT. Encoded protein: CASTGSGGQPQHF.

The chain is built from TRBV7-2 and TRBJ2-5; 10 nucleotides agree with TRBD2. The CDR3 extends over 17 amino acids. Per the germline V gene, CDR1 is SGHTA and CDR2 is FQGNSA. Trimming took 1 base from V and 6 from J; bases not matched to a gene: 11. The CDR3 loop reads CASSLGGQRGGGKTQYF. CDR3 bases: TGTGCCAGCAGCTTAGGGGGACAGCGGGGGGGCGGGAAGACCCAGTACTTC.

On this clone itself: The sample carries other DNA sequences with the same CDR3. The chain couples TRBV2 to TRBJ1-5; TRBD1 aligns across 10 bases. CDR3 length: 13 amino acids. Trimming removed 6 bases from V and 5 bases from J; junction bases left unmatched: 1. The germline CDR1 and CDR2 sequences are SNHLY and FYNNEI. The CDR3 DNA is TGTGCCAGCAGAGGGACAGGGGATCAGCCCCAGCATTTT. Translating gives CASRGTGDQPQHF. Using reference TRBV2 and TRBJ1-5 for the parts outside the CDR3, the full variable domain is EPEVTQTPSHQVTQMGQEVILRCVPISNHLYFYWYRQILGQKVEFLVSFYNNEISEKSEIFDDQFSVERPDGSNFTLKIRSTKLEDSAMYFCASRGTGDQPQHFGDGTRLSIL.

This clone was found a few times. The chain couples TRBV28 to TRBJ1-1; D not resolved. Per germline, CDR1 MDHEN and CDR2 SYDVKM. The CDR3 has 12 amino acids. With 1 base removed from V and 8 bases from J, the gap between germline ends came to 8 bases. The CDR3 reads CASSLSRIEAFF. The CDR3 DNA reads as TGTGCCAGCAGTTTATCCCGTATCGAAGCTTTCTTT.

V is TRBV5-1 and J is TRBJ1-4; tentatively, D is TRBD1 (6 bases). The CDR3 has 16 amino acids. The germline V gene has CDR1 SGHRS and CDR2 YFSETQ. The germline V and J ends were trimmed by 5 bases and 7 bases, with 21 bases remaining between them. CDR3 sequence: CASSQVRGRRPEKLFF. CDR3 DNA: TGCGCCAGCAGTCAGGTCAGGGGCAGGCGACCTGAAAAACTGTTTTTT.